Sequencing of this T cell receptor (beta chain) was carried out in a study of regulatory T cells in long-lasting Graves disease. Time point here: newly diagnosed GD, antithyroid drugs for less than 3 months. RNA isolated from PBMCs was used to make the TCR library. The TCR beta library used iRepertoire HTBI primers with Arm-PCR amplification of CDR3. TCRdb analysed the multiplex PCR reads with MiXCR anew, one entry per CDR3 protein. Here the sample spans a few hundred thousand distinct CDR3 sequences, over 14% being singletons. The germline V gene encodes CDR1 MNHNS and CDR2 SASEGT. The V gene end was trimmed by 9 bases and the J gene end by 5 bases; junction bases not matched to a gene: 12. The CDR3 is made up of 14 amino acids. These data were likewise used in another study, on T cells in Graves' hyperthyroidism and ophthalmopathy.

This TCR was sampled from a woman aged 40 to 50 with Graves disease. The sequencing used peripheral blood mononuclear cells (PBMCs), collected at new diagnosis, from a patient treated with antithyroid drugs. The chain couples TRBV6-1 to TRBJ2-5, with 7 bases that match TRBD2. The CDR3 bases are TGTGCCAGTCGAGGGGACTACCAAGGGGAGACCCAGTACTTC. Protein sequence: CASRGDYQGETQYF.